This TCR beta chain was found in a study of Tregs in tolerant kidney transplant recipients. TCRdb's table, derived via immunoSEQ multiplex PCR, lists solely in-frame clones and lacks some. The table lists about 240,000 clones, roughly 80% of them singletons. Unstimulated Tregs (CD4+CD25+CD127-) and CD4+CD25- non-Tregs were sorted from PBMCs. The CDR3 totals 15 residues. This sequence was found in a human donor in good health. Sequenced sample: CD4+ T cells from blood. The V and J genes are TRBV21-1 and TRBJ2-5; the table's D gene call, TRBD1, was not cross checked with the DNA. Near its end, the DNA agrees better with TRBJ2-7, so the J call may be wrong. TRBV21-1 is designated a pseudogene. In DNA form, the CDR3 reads TGTGCCAGCAGCAAAGCGCGGGACAGCTCCTACGAGCAGTACTTC. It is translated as CASSKARDSSYEQYF.